Shown below are 5 T cell receptor beta chains from a single sample sequenced in a study of a mutant IDH1 vaccine in newly diagnosed glioma (dated by TCRdb to the early 2020s). The time point label of this sample denotes: week 11, during vaccination. Each vaccine dose, consisting of 300 ug of a 20-mer mutant IDH1 peptide in Montanide, was administered subcutaneously with topical imiquimod. The antigens these receptors bind are not known. Receptors were amplified or captured by the immunoSEQ multiplex PCR assay. Imported from immuneACCESS, the table was reduced by TCRdb to in-frame sequences with V and J called. These copies leave out some clones; in studies compared against another copy, an unresolved V gene accounts for under half, and the cause of the remainder is not known. Present in this sample are under 150,000 clones, around three quarters of which were seen just once. The biggest ten clones account for under 5.5% of the sample.

Sample: PBMCs, taken from a glioma patient whose treatment included an IDH1 peptide vaccine. The receptors derive from a man aged 40-49 years with glioma.

This chain uses TRBV9 with TRBJ2-7; 10 nucleotides align to TRBD1. This CDR3 spans 17 amino acids. V lost 0 bases to trimming and J lost 5 bases; unmatched junction nucleotides: 11. Germline CDR1 reads SGDLS; CDR2 reads YYNGEE. The CDR3 reads CASSVENGTGVCDEQYF. CDR3 sequence (DNA): TGTGCCAGCAGCGTAGAAAACGGGACAGGGGTCTGCGACGAGCAGTACTTC.

The chain recombines TRBV19 with TRBJ1-1; D gene ambiguous. Germline V gives CDR1 LNHDA, CDR2 SQIVND (reference sequence). V dropped 7 bases and J dropped 2 bases, with 14 bases sitting between them. The CDR3 runs 14 residues. CDR3 DNA: TGTGCCAGTACTCTCCCCCACACCAACACTGAAGCTTTCTTT. It is translated as CASTLPHTNTEAFF.

This chain connects TRBV14 to TRBJ2-5; TRBD2 aligns across 14 bases. Trimming cost V 6 bases and J 1 base; bases outside gene matches: 4. Germline V gene sequence: CDR1 SGHDN, CDR2 FVKESK. This CDR3 spans 16 amino acids. CDR3 loop: CASSLGLAGGQETQYF. CDR3 DNA sequence: TGTGCCAGCAGTCTAGGACTAGCGGGGGGCCAAGAGACCCAGTACTTC.

The V gene is TRBV13, the J gene TRBJ2-7; D is perhaps TRBD1 (5 bases). This CDR3 is built from 16 residues. V was clipped by 5 bases and J by 6 bases, with 23 bases between them. CDR1 and CDR2 from the germline V gene are PRHDT and FYEKMQ (reference sequence). In DNA, the CDR3 is TGTGCCAGCAGCCCCCAGGTAGGCGCGACAAGGGGCGAGCAGTACTTC. Its translation is CASSPQVGATRGEQYF. The complete variable domain, with remaining parts taken from reference TRBV13 and TRBJ2-7, reads AAGVIQSPRHLIKEKRETATLKCYPIPRHDTVYWYQQGPGQDPQFLISFYEKMQSDKGSIPDRFSAQQFSDYHSELNMSSLELGDSALYFCASSPQVGATRGEQYFGPGTRLTVT.

The chain couples TRBV4-1 to TRBJ2-3; no clear D. V was cut by 2 bases and J by 3 bases, with 9 bases left in between. The germline V gene has CDR1 MGHRA and CDR2 YSYEKL. The CDR3 has 14 amino acids. The CDR3 sequence is CASSQFWATDTQYF. DNA of the CDR3: TGCGCCAGCAGCCAATTCTGGGCGACAGATACGCAGTATTTT.